This TCR beta chain emerged from a study of post-analysis software for immune sequencing data. Study overall: The disease courses spanned relapsing-remitting, secondary progressive and progressive-relapsing forms of multiple sclerosis. Findings and caveats of the study: Controls significantly exceeded multiple sclerosis patients in normalized Chao1 diversity. TRBV5-6, TRBV5-1 and TRBV20-1 were among four or five TRBV segments more frequent in patients than controls.

Unique molecular identifiers were present in the TCR beta cDNA libraries. The source material, 1 to 10 million T cells, gave rise to 500,000 or so cDNA molecules. TCRdb re-called the PCR reads with MiXCR, one entry per CDR3 protein. Of over 700,000 distinct CDR3 sequences in the sample, 30% are singletons; the top ten hold around 0.55%. Germline V gene lookup returns CDR1 LGHNA and CDR2 YNFKEQ. CDR3 size: 16 residues. Note on this clonotype: Its specificity is unknown.

The rearrangement uses TRBV4-2 and TRBJ2-4; TRBD2 aligns across 8 bases. The end of the DNA aligns better with TRBJ2-7, so the J call may be wrong. Sequenced material: blood. The clonotype was recovered from a girl under 18 with multiple sclerosis. CDR3 sequence: CASSPSGQGSGNEQYF. CDR3 nucleotide sequence: TGTGCCAGCAGCCCTAGCGGGCAGGGGTCCGGGAACGAGCAGTACTTC.